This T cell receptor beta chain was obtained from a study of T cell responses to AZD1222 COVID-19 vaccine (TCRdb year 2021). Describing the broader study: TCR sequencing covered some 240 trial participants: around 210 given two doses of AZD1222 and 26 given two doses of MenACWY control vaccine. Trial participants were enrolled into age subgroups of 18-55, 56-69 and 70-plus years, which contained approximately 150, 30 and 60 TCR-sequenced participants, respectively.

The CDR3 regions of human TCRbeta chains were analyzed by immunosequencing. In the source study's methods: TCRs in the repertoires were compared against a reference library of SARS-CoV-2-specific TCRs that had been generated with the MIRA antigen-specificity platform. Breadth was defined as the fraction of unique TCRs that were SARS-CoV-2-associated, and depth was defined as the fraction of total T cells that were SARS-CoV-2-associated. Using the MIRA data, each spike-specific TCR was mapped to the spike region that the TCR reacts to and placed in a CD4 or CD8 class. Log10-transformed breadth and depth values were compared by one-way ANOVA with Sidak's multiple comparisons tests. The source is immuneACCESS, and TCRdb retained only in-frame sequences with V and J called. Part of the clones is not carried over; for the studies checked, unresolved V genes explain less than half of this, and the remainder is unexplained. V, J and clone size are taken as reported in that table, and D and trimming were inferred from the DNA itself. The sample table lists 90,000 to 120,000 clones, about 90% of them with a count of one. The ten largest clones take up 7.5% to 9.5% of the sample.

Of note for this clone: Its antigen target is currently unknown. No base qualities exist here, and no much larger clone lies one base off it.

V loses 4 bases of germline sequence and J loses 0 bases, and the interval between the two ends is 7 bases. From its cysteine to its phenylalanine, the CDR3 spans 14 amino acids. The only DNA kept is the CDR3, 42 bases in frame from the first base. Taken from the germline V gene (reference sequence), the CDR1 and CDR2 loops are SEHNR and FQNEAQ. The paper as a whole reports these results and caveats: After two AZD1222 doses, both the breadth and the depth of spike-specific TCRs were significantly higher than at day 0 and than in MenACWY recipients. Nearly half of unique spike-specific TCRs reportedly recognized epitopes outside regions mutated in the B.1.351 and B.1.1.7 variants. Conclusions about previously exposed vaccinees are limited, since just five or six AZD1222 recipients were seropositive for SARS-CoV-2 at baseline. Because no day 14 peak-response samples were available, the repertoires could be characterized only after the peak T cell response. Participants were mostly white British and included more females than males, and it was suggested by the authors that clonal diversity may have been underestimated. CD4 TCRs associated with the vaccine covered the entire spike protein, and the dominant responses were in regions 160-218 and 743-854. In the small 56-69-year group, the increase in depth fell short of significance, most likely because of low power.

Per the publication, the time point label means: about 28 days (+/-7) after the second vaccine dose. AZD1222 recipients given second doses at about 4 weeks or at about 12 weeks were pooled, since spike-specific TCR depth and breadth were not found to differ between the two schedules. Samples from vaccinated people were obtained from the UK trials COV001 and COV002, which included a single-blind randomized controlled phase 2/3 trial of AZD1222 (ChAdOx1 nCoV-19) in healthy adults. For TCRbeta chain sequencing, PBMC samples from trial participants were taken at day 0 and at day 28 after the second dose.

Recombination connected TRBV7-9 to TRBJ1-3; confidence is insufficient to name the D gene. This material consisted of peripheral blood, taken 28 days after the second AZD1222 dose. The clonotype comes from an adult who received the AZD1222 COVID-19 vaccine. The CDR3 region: CASSSSDSGNTIYF. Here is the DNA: TGTGCCAGCAGCTCCTCCGACTCTGGAAACACCATATATTTT.